Below, 8 T cell receptor beta chains from the same sample are listed, as sequenced in a study of T cell repertoires in cytomegalovirus infection. Via MiXCR, TCRdb re-called the reads, giving one row per CDR3 protein. Here the sample spans about 350,000 distinct CDR3 sequences, about 35% being singletons. The antigens these receptors bind are not known. The sample here was cultured PBMCs, taken from culture after CMV antigen stimulation. The receptors here all came from a human donor in good health (CMV status not recorded). Some clones in this sample may be carry-over from other donors' samples.

The gene calls are TRBV10-3 and TRBJ2-3; perhaps D is TRBD1 or TRBD2 (5 bases each). The ends were cut back, 7 bases at V and 2 bases at J, with 10 bases in the middle. CDR3 size: 13 residues. Germline CDR1 ENHRY, CDR2 SYGVKD. The CDR3 here is CAIMRGTTDTQYF. The CDR3 bases are TGTGCCATCATGAGGGGAACCACAGATACGCAGTATTTT.

This clonotype was recorded once. Possible read error: a much larger clone is one base away. The chain uses TRBV7-8 and TRBJ1-5; TRBD1 matches 8 bases. Germline V gene lookup returns CDR1 SGHVS and CDR2 FQNEAQ. There are 17 residues in the CDR3. CDR3 sequence: CASSLVRGQGGNQPRHF. The CDR3 DNA sequence: TGTGCCAGCAGCCTTGTCCGTGGACAGGGAGGCAATCAGCCCCGGCATTTT. The complete variable domain, with remaining parts taken from reference TRBV7-8 and TRBJ1-5, reads GAGVSQSPRYKVAKRGQDVALRCDPISGHVSLFWYQQALGQGPEFLTYFQNEAQLDKSGLPSDRFFAERPEGSVSTLKIQRTQQEDSAVYLCASSLVRGQGGNQPRHFGDGTRLSIL.

J is TRBJ1-1 and V is TRBV12-3 or TRBV12-4; D is unresolved. V shed 7 bases and J shed 1 base, with 10 bases lying between them. The CDR3 contains 13 residues. In DNA form, the CDR3 reads TGTGCCAGCAAGAATCTAAAGAACACTGAAGCTTTCTTT. Protein: CASKNLKNTEAFF.

This clonotype is a singleton in its sample. The genes are TRBV5-1 and TRBJ2-5; 8 bases agree with TRBD1. The CDR3 spans 15 residues. The J segment lost 5 bases and the V segment lost 2 bases, leaving 8 bases of the junction unmatched. Germline values: CDR1 SGHRS, CDR2 YFSETQ. The CDR3 reads CASSLRTGQRETQYF. In DNA form, the CDR3 reads TGCGCCAGCAGCTTAAGGACAGGGCAGAGGGAGACCCAGTACTTC.

The chain uses TRBV28 and TRBJ2-7; 10 bases fit TRBD1. CDR3 size: 14 residues. After removal of 6 bases from V and 5 bases from J, the junction contained 7 bases not matched to a gene. From germline, CDR1 is MDHEN and CDR2 SYDVKM. The DNA for the CDR3 is TGTGCCAGCAGCCCGACAGGGGGCTGGGACGAGCAGTACGTC. This encodes CASSPTGGWDEQYV.

The J gene is TRBJ2-1, the V gene TRBV23-1; TRBD1 agrees at 10 bases. TRBV23-1 carries the ORF label, with uncertain function. The CDR3 is 15 residues long. Trimming cost V 3 bases and J 3 bases; bases outside gene matches: 2. In DNA, the CDR3 is TGCGCCAGCAGTCATCGGGACAGGGGCTACAATGAGCAGTTCTTC. Protein: CASSHRDRGYNEQFF.

The CDR3 is CASSPMAPGAYGYTF. The CDR3 DNA sequence: TGTGCCAGCAGCCCTATGGCGCCGGGGGCTTATGGCTACACCTTC. The V and J genes are TRBV28 and TRBJ1-2, with D possibly being TRBD1 (6 bases). This CDR3 comprises 15 residues. Between the trimmed V and J ends, which lost 6 bases and 5 bases, there was a span of 19 bases. Germline lookup yields CDR1 MDHEN and CDR2 SYDVKM.

This clonotype showed up just a few times. V and J are TRBV14 and TRBJ2-1, with D hard to call. The germline V gene encodes CDR1 SGHDN and CDR2 FVKESK. The CDR3 is 15 amino acids. Trimming stripped 1 base from V and 5 bases from J, with 12 bases between. CDR3 in DNA: TGTGCCAGCAGCCAAGTTTACAGTCTCAACAATGAGCAGTTCTTC. Its translation is CASSQVYSLNNEQFF. The complete variable domain, with remaining parts taken from reference TRBV14 and TRBJ2-1, reads EAGVTQFPSHSVIEKGQTVTLRCDPISGHDNLYWYRRVMGKEIKFLLHFVKESKQDESGMPNNRFLAERTGGTYSTLKVQPAELEDSGVYFCASSQVYSLNNEQFFGPGTRLTVL.